These 12 T cell receptor beta chains share one sample of origin, sequenced in a study of T and B cells in COVID-19 patients. Multiplex PCR with BIOMED2 TRB-A/B primer pools amplified TRB rearrangements. TCRdb fed the multiplex PCR reads into MiXCR, producing one record per CDR3 protein. The data hold tens of thousands of distinct CDR3 sequences, with less than 35% observed a single time. From blood, roughly 250-550 ng of genomic DNA served as TRB template. The specimen sequenced was blood. The receptor set was obtained from a human donor who had recovered from COVID-19.

The chain uses TRBV5-1 and TRBJ1-4; a possible D gene is TRBD1 (6 bases). The CDR3 is 16 amino acids. The V end was cut by 3 bases, the J end by 3 bases, with 15 bases between. Germline V gene sequence: CDR1 SGHRS, CDR2 YFSETQ. Here the CDR3 reads CASSSTGRGANEKLFF. In DNA form, the CDR3 reads TGCGCCAGCAGCTCTACAGGGAGAGGAGCTAATGAAAAACTGTTTTTT.

This clonotype ranks as medium-sized. The CDR3 protein is CAWSQGIPLRNEQFF. The CDR3 bases are TGTGCCTGGAGTCAGGGGATCCCCTTACGCAATGAGCAGTTCTTC. The chain recombines TRBV30 with TRBJ2-1, with a possible D match to TRBD1 (6 bases). Germline-derived CDR1 and CDR2 are GTSNPN and SVGIG (reference sequence). V gave up 2 bases and J gave up 6 bases, with 17 bases separating them. This CDR3 has 15 residues.

This clonotype was seen a few times. The V and J genes are TRBV6-2 or TRBV6-3 and TRBJ1-1, with 11 bases fitting TRBD1. Germline V gene sequence: CDR1 MNHEY, CDR2 SVGEGT. V lost 3 bases to trimming and J lost 4 bases; unmatched junction nucleotides: 7. The CDR3 has 16 residues. This CDR3 reads CASSYGGTGGSTEAFF. CDR3 nucleotides: TGTGCCAGCAGTTATGGAGGGACAGGGGGTAGCACTGAAGCTTTCTTT.

This clonotype was found many times. The J gene is TRBJ1-6, the V gene TRBV6-5; D remains ambiguous. CDR1 MNHEY and CDR2 SVGAGI come from the germline V gene. This CDR3 region has 14 residues. The V and J ends lost 3 bases and 10 bases respectively, with 13 bases between them. In DNA, the CDR3 is TGTGCCAGCAGTTATGGAGGGAAGGAGTCACCCCTCCACTTT. This codes for CASSYGGKESPLHF.

J is TRBJ1-5 and V is TRBV5-6; D might be TRBD1 (6 bases). The germline V gene encodes CDR1 SGHDT and CDR2 YYEEEE. The CDR3 contains 14 residues. The V end lost 4 bases, the J end lost 7 bases, and 15 bases lay between the germline ends. The CDR3 DNA reads TGTGCCAGCAGCGAAAAAGGGGGTATGCAGCCCCAGCATTTT. As protein: CASSEKGGMQPQHF.

Judged by abundance, this clonotype is medium-sized. The V call is TRBV27, the J call TRBJ1-6; D not resolved. The CDR3 contains 12 residues. CDR1 is MNHEY, CDR2 SMNVEV, per germline (reference sequence). Trimming removed 7 bases from V and 1 base from J, with 2 bases in between. The CDR3 nucleotides read TGTGCCAGCACGTCCTATAATTCACCCCTCCACTTT. Amino acids: CASTSYNSPLHF.

By share, this clonotype counts as medium-sized. CDR3: CASSVRTVQHGYTF. The CDR3 DNA is TGTGCCAGTAGTGTTCGGACAGTCCAGCATGGCTACACCTTC. The genes are TRBV19 and TRBJ1-2; D is perhaps TRBD1 (6 bases). Germline V gene lookup returns CDR1 LNHDA and CDR2 SQIVND (reference sequence). Trimming left V 5 bases short and J 6 bases short, with 16 bases between. This CDR3 is built from 14 residues.

To note about this clonotype: Being one base from a much bigger clone, this may be a read error. The chain uses TRBV29-1 and TRBJ2-7; D is possibly TRBD1 (6 bases). Germline-derived CDR1 and CDR2 are SQVTM and ANQGSEA. Trimming shortened V by 3 bases and J by 4 bases, and 22 bases separated the two germline ends. The CDR3 contains 16 residues. CDR3 loop: CSVERGYGQGPYEQYF. CDR3 bases: TGCAGCGTTGAGAGGGGGTACGGGCAGGGGCCTTACGAGCAGTACTTC.

The genes are TRBV7-2 and TRBJ2-2, with TRBD2 as a possible D gene (9 bases). There are 19 residues in the CDR3. V was shortened by 3 bases and J by 5 bases, with 25 bases between the two germline ends. Looked up from germline, CDR1 is SGHTA and CDR2 is FQGNSA. This CDR3 reads CASSLQGAWNSGGTGELFF. CDR3 nucleotides: TGTGCCAGCAGCTTGCAGGGGGCCTGGAATAGCGGGGGAACCGGGGAGCTGTTTTTT.

The chain recombines TRBV6-2 or TRBV6-3 with TRBJ2-4; TRBD2 matches 9 bases. The CDR3 contains 14 residues. Per germline, CDR1 MNHEY and CDR2 SVGEGT. V trimming: 9 bases; J trimming: 9 bases; junction bases outside the gene matches: 12. The CDR3 is CASGSGGTGVIQYF. The CDR3 DNA follows: TGTGCCAGTGGGAGCGGGGGGACTGGGGTCATTCAGTACTTC.

Notes on this clonotype: One base away lies a much larger clone, so this may be a sequencing read error. V is TRBV19 and J is TRBJ1-2; possibly TRBD1 for D (6 bases). Germline CDR1 LNHDA, CDR2 SQIVND (reference sequence). This CDR3 is 15 amino acids long. The CDR3 region is CASSIDRTVNYGYSF. The CDR3 bases are TGTGCCAGTAGTATAGATCGGACAGTGAACTATGGCTACTCCTTC.

The chain combines TRBV24-1 with TRBJ1-2; D not certain. CDR3 size: 13 residues. Germline CDR1 and CDR2: KGHDR and SFDVKD. V shed 4 bases and J shed 8 bases, with 13 bases lying between them. This chain's CDR3 is CATSELGWKGYTF. CDR3 coding DNA: TGTGCCACCAGTGAGCTGGGATGGAAAGGCTACACCTTC.